The clone carrying this T cell receptor beta chain occurred a few times. The antigen is unknown. V was trimmed by 6 bases and J by 6 bases, leaving 18 bases between them. Germline CDR1 reads DFQATT; CDR2 reads SNEGSKA (reference sequence). The CDR3 contains 13 residues. The entry originates in a study of T-cell memory formation after mild COVID-19. The study, taken as a whole, reports: Most CD4+ clones that shrank were in CM and EM, while CD8+ ones turned up in EMRA.

A single record per CDR3 protein comes from TCRdb applying MiXCR to the 5' RACE reads. The table lists some 600,000 distinct CDR3 sequences, roughly 17% of them singletons. The clonotype was recovered from an adult woman who had mild COVID-19 (a few samples of this study predate the infection). Cell type and time point are not known. The rearrangement links TRBV20-1 to TRBJ2-7; tentative D call: TRBD1 (5 bases). The sample taken for sequencing was PBMCs or a T cell subset sorted from them (not recorded which). CDR3 DNA: TGCAGTGCAGCAGCCAGGGAAGGGGTCGAGCAGTACTTC. It specifies CSAAAREGVEQYF.